This TCR beta chain is from a study of CXCR3-negative and CXCR3-positive naive CD8 T cells. The TRB cDNA libraries were prepared by 5' RACE with UMI labels. TCRdb reanalyzed the 5' RACE reads, giving one entry per CDR3 protein sequence and no DNA. Its table lists 75,000 to 100,000 distinct CDR3 sequences. This CDR3 has 19 residues. Study-level points and caveats: Naive CXCR3-positive and CXCR3-negative cells shared TRBV-TRBJ usage; memory cells diverged.

Researchers sorted a few hundred thousand cells of each CD8+ T cell subset in triplicate. A note on this clonotype: Its target is not known.

The rearrangement links TRBV23-1 to TRBJ2-1; no DNA is available, so the TRBD2 call from TCRdb remains unchecked. TRBV23-1 is designated an ORF whose function remains uncertain. The sample taken for sequencing was naive CXCR3- CD8+ T cells from blood. Specified subset: CD45RO-CCR7+CD27+CD95- naive CD8+ T cells lacking CXCR3 (TNR3-). The sequence was collected from a human donor in good health. Some clones in this sample may be carry-over from other donors' samples. CDR3: CASSPHATSGRASYNEQFF.